The clone carrying this T cell receptor (beta chain) was counted between two and nine times. This sample is part of a study of beta chain features in type 1 diabetes. At the level of the study: Over all samples combined, more than 90,000,000 sorted cells were examined.

The CDR3 has 17 amino acids. The ends lost 3 bases at V and 1 base at J; junction bases unmatched: 10. Germline CDR1 reads KGHSH; CDR2 reads LQKENI. TCRB transcripts that were expressed got sequenced, as all of the isolated RNA had been reverse transcribed. Mean read depth for naive, central memory and regulatory T cell samples was 3 million to 4.5 million reads. This table comes from immunoSEQ multiplex PCR, and its TCRdb copy is limited to in-frame clones, with some not included. The repertoire holds about 140,000 clones, with approximately 10% as singletons. The chain has TRBV18 and TRBJ2-7; TRBD1 agrees at 9 bases. This sequence originates from a middle-aged woman in good health. Sequencing was done on a sample of central memory CD4+ T cells from blood. CDR3 sequence: CASSPTSTGGRSYEQYF. Written as DNA, the CDR3 is TGTGCCAGCTCACCCACCTCAACAGGGGGCAGATCCTACGAGCAGTACTTC.